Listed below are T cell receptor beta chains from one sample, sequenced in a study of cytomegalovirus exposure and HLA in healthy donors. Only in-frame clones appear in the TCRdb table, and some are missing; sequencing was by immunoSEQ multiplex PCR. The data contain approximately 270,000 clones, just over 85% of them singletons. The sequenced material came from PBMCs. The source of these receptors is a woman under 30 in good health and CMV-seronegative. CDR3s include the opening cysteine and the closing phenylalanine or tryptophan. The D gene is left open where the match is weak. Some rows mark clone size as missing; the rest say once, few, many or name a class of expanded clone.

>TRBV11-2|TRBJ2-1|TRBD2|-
TGTGCCAGCAGCGAACGGACTAGCGGGAGGGAGGGTGAGCAGTTCTTC
CASSERTSGREGEQFF
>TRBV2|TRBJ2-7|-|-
TGTGCCAGCAGTGAAGTCTCCTACTACCCCTACGAGCAGTACTTC
CASSEVSYYPYEQYF
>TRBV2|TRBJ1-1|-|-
TGTGCCAGCAGTGAAGTTCAGGTCAACACTGAAGCTTTCTTT
CASSEVQVNTEAFF
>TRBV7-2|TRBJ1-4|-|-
TGTGCCAGCAGCATCGGGGTTAATGAAAAACTGTTTTTT
CASSIGVNEKLFF
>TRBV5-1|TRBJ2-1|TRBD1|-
TGCGCCAGCACCCTTGCAGGGGGCACAGTAGAGAATGAGCAGTTCTTC
CASTLAGGTVENEQFF
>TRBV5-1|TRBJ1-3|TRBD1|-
TGCGCCAGCAGAGGACAGGGAGTCTCTGGAAACACCATATATTTT
CASRGQGVSGNTIYF
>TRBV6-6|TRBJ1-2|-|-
TGTGCCACGCTAGGCAGAACGGCTGGCTACACCTTC
CATLGRTAGYTF
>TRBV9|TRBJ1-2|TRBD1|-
TGTGCCAGCAGCGTTGGACAGGCCGTCAACTATGGCTACACCTTC
CASSVGQAVNYGYTF
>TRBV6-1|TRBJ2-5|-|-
TGTGCCAGCCTCGGGAGCCAAGAGACCCAGTACTTC
CASLGSQETQYF
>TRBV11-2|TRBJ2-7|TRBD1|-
TGTGCCAGCAGCACGACAGGGGGCAGCTACGAGCAGTACTTC
CASSTTGGSYEQYF
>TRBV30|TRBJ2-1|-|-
TGTGCCTGGCGCCCCCGCGGGTTCAATGAGCAGTTCTTC
CAWRPRGFNEQFF
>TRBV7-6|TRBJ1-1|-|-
TGTGCCAGCAGCTTAGAGGGCGGCGGGGGCAGCAAAGCTTTCTTT
CASSLEGGGGSKAFF
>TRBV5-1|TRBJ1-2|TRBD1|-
TGCGCCGAAAGACAGGGTGAGGAAGGCTACACCTTC
CAERQGEEGYTF
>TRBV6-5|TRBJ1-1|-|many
TGTGCCAGCAGCCTATCCGGGACAAACACTGAAGCTTTCTTT
CASSLSGTNTEAFF
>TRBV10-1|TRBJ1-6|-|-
TGCGCCAGCAGACCCCTAAGGGAGGAGACCTCTAATTCACCCCTCCACTTT
CASRPLREETSNSPLHF
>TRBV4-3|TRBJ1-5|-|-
TGCGCCAGCAGCCGTGTCGTAGGACAGAGCAATCAGCCCCAGCATTTT
CASSRVVGQSNQPQHF
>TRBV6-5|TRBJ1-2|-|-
TGTGCCAGCAGTTACTCGGATCCAGGGGTCGGCGGCTACACCTTC
CASSYSDPGVGGYTF
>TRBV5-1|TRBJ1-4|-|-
TGCGCCAGCAGCTTGGACGAGACAGGTGTACAGTTTTTT
CASSLDETGVQFF
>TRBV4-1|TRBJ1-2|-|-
TGCGCCAGCAGCCAAGATCTGGCAGACTATGGCTACACCTTC
CASSQDLADYGYTF